This T cell receptor beta chain was identified in a study of early T cells in non-severe SARS-CoV-2 infection. Study-wide background: Alpha and beta chains were unpaired, from unsorted whole-blood bulk RNA. General observations from the study: In VDJdb matching, anti-spike CD8 responses were favored while private and CD4 specificities went missing.

This clonotype was seen only a few times. Antigen unknown. Unique molecular identifiers tagged individual cDNA molecules. TCRdb used MiXCR to reprocess the 5' RACE reads, holding one entry per CDR3 protein. The sample holds tens of thousands of distinct CDR3 sequences, around 6.1% seen once. V dropped 5 bases and J dropped 2; count of bases not matched to a gene: 5. Germline V gene data show CDR1 as DFQATT and CDR2 as SNEGSKA (reference sequence). The CDR3 sequence is 15 residues long. The source material was whole blood, sampled at baseline. The source is an adult who was a healthcare worker with PCR-confirmed SARS-CoV-2 infection or an uninfected control (not recorded which). The chain has TRBV20-1 and TRBJ2-1, with 11 bases matching TRBD2. The CDR3 nucleotides are TGCAGTGCTCCCTTGACTAGCGGGACCTACAATGAGCAGTTCTTC. Protein: CSAPLTSGTYNEQFF.